Below, 30 T cell receptor beta chains from the same sample are listed, as sequenced in a study of T cells after yellow fever vaccination. TCRdb ran MiXCR on the 5' RACE reads and lists one entry per CDR3 protein. The top ten clones hold over 12% of a sample with about 360,000 distinct CDR3 sequences, more than 5.5% of them seen once. The specimen comprised PBMCs, sampled 5 days after the yellow fever booster vaccination. These receptors originate from a man in his thirties or forties who received the YFV17D yellow fever vaccine.

This chain joins TRBV19 and TRBJ2-2, with 7 bases aligning to TRBD1. The CDR3 length is 15 residues. Germline loops: CDR1 LNHDA, CDR2 SQIVND (reference sequence). V lost 6 bases and J lost 6; bases outside the gene matches: 10. The CDR3 reads CASRDRVGFAGELFF. CDR3 DNA: TGTGCCAGTAGAGACAGGGTGGGGTTCGCCGGGGAGCTGTTTTTT.

This clonotype has ten or more counts. This chain links TRBV5-1 with TRBJ2-3; possible D gene TRBD1, 5 bases. CDR1 and CDR2 (germline): SGHRS, YFSETQ. The CDR3 length is 14 residues. V dropped 2 bases and J dropped 0 bases, with 7 bases sitting between them. The CDR3 reads CASSFTGSTDTQYF. The DNA for the CDR3 is TGCGCCAGCAGCTTCACAGGTAGCACAGATACGCAGTATTTT. The full variable domain, with the rest looked up from reference TRBV5-1 and TRBJ2-3, is KAGVTQTPRYLIKTRGQQVTLSCSPISGHRSVSWYQQTPGQGLQFLFEYFSETQRNKGNFPGRFSGRQFSNSRSEMNVSTLELGDSALYLCASSFTGSTDTQYFGPGTRLTVL.

This chain joins TRBV7-2 and TRBJ2-5, with 7 bases aligning to TRBD2. J gave up 4 bases and V 8 bases, and 10 bases lay outside the gene matches. From germline, CDR1 is SGHTA and CDR2 FQGNSA. The CDR3 covers 14 residues. This CDR3 is CASQSAGVAETQYF. The CDR3 DNA is TGTGCCAGCCAATCCGCGGGGGTGGCAGAGACCCAGTACTTC.

This clonotype was detected ten times or more. The chain recombines TRBV20-1 with TRBJ2-1; D may be TRBD2 (5 bases). This CDR3 is built from 16 residues. CDR1 and CDR2 from the germline V gene are DFQATT and SNEGSKA (reference sequence). Trimming took off 2 bases at V and 6 bases at J, with 20 bases between the two ends. CDR3 loop: CSARNRAGLASNEQFF. CDR3 bases: TGCAGTGCTAGAAACCGCGCCGGGCTAGCCTCCAATGAGCAGTTCTTC.

This clonotype was seen a few times. This chain connects TRBV4-3 to TRBJ2-1, with 8 bases identical to TRBD2. V trimming: 1 base; J trimming: 10 bases; junction bases outside the gene matches: 9. The V gene's germline CDR1 is LGHNA and CDR2 YSLEER. The CDR3 extends over 15 amino acids. The CDR3 sequence: CASSQVRSRTSEQFF. For the CDR3, the DNA is TGCGCCAGCAGCCAAGTTCGGTCCCGGACTAGCGAGCAGTTCTTC.

This rearrangement joins TRBV12-3 or TRBV12-4 to TRBJ2-4, with TRBD2 matching over 12 bases. There are 17 residues in the CDR3. J lost 7 bases, V lost 6 bases, and 13 bases had no gene match. The chain's CDR3 is CASSTSGRILVENIQYF. CDR3 bases: TGTGCCAGCAGCACTAGCGGGAGGATCCTTGTTGAGAACATTCAGTACTTC.

Many counts were recorded for this clonotype. J is TRBJ2-3 and V is TRBV4-3; TRBD2 aligns across 13 bases. The trim removed 4 bases at V and 7 bases at J, leaving 5 bases unmatched. Germline lookup yields CDR1 LGHNA and CDR2 YSLEER. The CDR3 is 15 amino acids. The CDR3 sequence: CASSLGLAGANTQYF. For the CDR3, the DNA is TGCGCCAGCAGCCTCGGACTAGCGGGAGCGAATACGCAGTATTTT.

This clonotype was seen only a few times. The V call is TRBV20-1, the J call TRBJ1-5; D might be TRBD1 (6 bases). The CDR3 is 14 residues long. Trimming left V 3 bases short and J 4 bases short, with 13 bases between. Germline CDR1 is DFQATT and CDR2 is SNEGSKA (reference sequence). CDR3 protein: CSASLGAVNQPQHF. The CDR3 DNA reads TGCAGTGCTAGTCTGGGGGCGGTGAATCAGCCCCAGCATTTT.

This clonotype was observed many times. V and J are TRBV4-1 and TRBJ1-1, with unresolved D. The CDR3 length is 17 residues. V lost 0 bases, J lost 2 bases, and 16 bases lay in between. Germline values: CDR1 MGHRA, CDR2 YSYEKL. The CDR3 loop reads CASSQDLPSWRNTEAFF. CDR3 sequence (DNA): TGCGCCAGCAGCCAAGACCTACCATCGTGGAGAAACACTGAAGCTTTCTTT.

The chain joins TRBV6-1 to TRBJ2-1; tentative D call: TRBD2 (6 bases). This CDR3 spans 15 amino acids. V lost 6 bases and J 4 bases, leaving 16 bases between the germline ends. Germline V gene data show CDR1 as MNHNS and CDR2 as SASEGT. The CDR3 loop reads CASRGKGGRYNEQFF. CDR3 nucleotide sequence: TGTGCCAGCAGGGGTAAGGGAGGCAGGTACAATGAGCAGTTCTTC.

The V call is TRBV14, the J call TRBJ2-2, with D possibly matching TRBD2 (5 bases). The CDR3 has 15 residues. CDR1 SGHDN and CDR2 FVKESK come from the germline V gene. V shed 2 bases and J shed 2 bases, with 9 bases lying between them. The CDR3 loop reads CASSQKAENTGELFF. In DNA, the CDR3 is TGTGCCAGCAGCCAAAAAGCGGAAAACACCGGGGAGCTGTTTTTT.

The rearrangement links TRBV6-1 to TRBJ1-5; D not resolved. Trimming shortened V by 5 bases and J by 0 bases, and 5 bases separated the two germline ends. Germline V lookup: CDR1 MNHNS, CDR2 SASEGT. The CDR3 length is 13 residues. The CDR3 loop is CASSPFSNQPQHF. The CDR3 DNA reads as TGTGCCAGCAGTCCTTTTAGCAATCAGCCCCAGCATTTT.

This clonotype has more than one count but fewer than ten. The rearrangement links TRBV28 to TRBJ2-5; possible D gene TRBD2, 6 bases. Germline V gives CDR1 MDHEN, CDR2 SYDVKM. This CDR3 contains 14 residues. V was clipped by 6 bases and J by 5 bases, with 16 bases between them. The CDR3 is CASSKGGLPETQYF. DNA for the CDR3: TGTGCCAGCAGCAAGGGAGGCCTTCCCGAGACCCAGTACTTC.

This clonotype was seen only a few times. The chain couples TRBV6-5 to TRBJ2-6, with 9 bases identical to TRBD1. V lost 4 bases, J lost 4 bases, and 8 bases stayed unmatched. The CDR3 is 17 amino acids. Germline lookup yields CDR1 MNHEY and CDR2 SVGAGI. The chain's CDR3 is CASSSGTGNTGANVLTF. CDR3 DNA sequence: TGTGCCAGCAGTTCTGGGACAGGGAATACGGGGGCCAACGTCCTGACTTTC.

This clonotype was observed a few times. The chain recombines TRBV6-2 or TRBV6-3 with TRBJ2-2, with a possible D match to TRBD2 (5 bases). Germline CDR1 and CDR2: MNHEY and SVGEGT. The length of the CDR3 is 15 residues. V lost 7 bases, J lost 2 bases, and 14 bases lay in between. The CDR3 is CASTLGNPNTGELFF. The CDR3, as DNA: TGTGCCAGCACCCTCGGGAATCCAAACACCGGGGAGCTGTTTTTT.

In this sample, this clonotype turned up a few times. The CDR3 here is CASGLVPGTITYEQYF. CDR3 in DNA: TGTGCTAGTGGTTTGGTACCCGGGACTATAACCTACGAGCAGTACTTC. The V call is TRBV12-5, the J call TRBJ2-7, with TRBD2 identical over 7 bases. V was pared by 0 bases and J by 2 bases, with 7 bases of the junction left unmatched. The germline V gene encodes CDR1 LGHNT and CDR2 FRNRAP. The CDR3 consists of 16 residues.

This clonotype was seen many times. The gene calls are TRBV6-5 and TRBJ1-5; 9 nucleotides align to TRBD1. The CDR3 loop spans 15 amino acids. V gave up 2 bases and J gave up 9 bases; unmatched junction bases: 8. Germline V gene data show CDR1 as MNHEY and CDR2 as SVGAGI. The CDR3 loop is CASSYVGDRVRPQHF. CDR3 bases: TGTGCCAGCAGTTACGTGGGGGACAGGGTTCGGCCCCAGCATTTT.

J is TRBJ1-5 and V is TRBV27, with D perhaps matching TRBD1 (6 bases). CDR3 length: 16 residues. From germline, CDR1 is MNHEY and CDR2 SMNVEV (reference sequence). Trimming left V 5 bases short and J 9 bases short, with 23 bases between. The CDR3 loop reads CASSPHLQGPFGPQHF. The CDR3 DNA reads TGTGCCAGCAGTCCTCACCTACAGGGTCCCTTCGGGCCCCAGCATTTT.

The chain has TRBV28 and TRBJ2-2; D not certain. The CDR3 contains 14 residues. In germline, CDR1 is MDHEN, CDR2 SYDVKM. With 5 bases removed from V and 6 bases from J, the gap between germline ends came to 13 bases. CDR3 sequence reads: CASSALSLAGELFF. The CDR3 nucleotides read TGTGCCAGCAGTGCTTTATCCCTTGCCGGGGAGCTGTTTTTT.

CDR3 in DNA: TGCAGTGCTAGGCCGCTGGGACCTCAAAACGATGAGCAGTTCTTC. Encoded protein: CSARPLGPQNDEQFF. This rearrangement joins TRBV20-1 to TRBJ2-1; D possibly matches TRBD1 or TRBD2 (5 bases each). V lost 3 bases and J 8 bases, leaving 20 bases between the germline ends. The CDR3 has 15 residues. Germline CDR1 is DFQATT and CDR2 is SNEGSKA (reference sequence).

This clonotype was counted at least ten times. This chain joins TRBV20-1 and TRBJ2-3, with 7 bases lining up with TRBD2. Germline CDR1 and CDR2: DFQATT and SNEGSKA (reference sequence). The CDR3 spans 14 residues. The CDR3 DNA reads as TGCAGGGCACAGAGGCCTAGCGGTACAGATACGCAGTATTTT. Protein: CRAQRPSGTDTQYF.

This clonotype has more than one count but fewer than ten. The chain carries TRBV4-3 and TRBJ2-3; 13 nucleotides align to TRBD2. Germline CDR1 LGHNA, CDR2 YSLEER. The CDR3 sequence is 17 residues long. V shed 2 bases, J shed 6 bases, and the junction held 8 bases outside the gene matches. CDR3 protein: CASSQPRTSGSSDTQYF. In DNA form, the CDR3 reads TGCGCCAGCAGCCAACCCCGGACTAGCGGGAGTAGTGATACGCAGTATTTT.

The V call is TRBV7-8, the J call TRBJ2-5, with a possible D match to TRBD2 (7 bases). V gave up 2 bases and J gave up 3 bases, with 16 bases separating them. The CDR3 consists of 16 residues. Germline CDR1 is SGHVS and CDR2 is FQNEAQ. CDR3 in amino acids: CASSLWGGRGEETQYF. DNA of the CDR3: TGTGCCAGCAGCTTATGGGGGGGGCGGGGTGAAGAGACCCAGTACTTC.

This clonotype has ten or more counts. The chain uses TRBV7-2 and TRBJ2-5; D call uncertain. V lost 4 bases and J 4 bases, leaving 7 bases between the germline ends. Germline V gene sequence: CDR1 SGHTA, CDR2 FQGNSA. This CDR3 spans 12 amino acids. CDR3 residues: CASSSERETQYF. For the CDR3, the DNA is TGTGCCAGCAGCTCGGAACGAGAGACCCAGTACTTC.

There are a few counts of this clonotype. V is TRBV5-6 and J is TRBJ2-5, with D possibly being TRBD1 or TRBD2 (5 bases each). V lost 4 bases and J lost 5, with 21 bases in between. The germline gives CDR1 SGHDT, CDR2 YYEEEE. This CDR3 spans 16 amino acids. CDR3: CASSPEGRRSWETQYF. CDR3 DNA: TGTGCCAGCAGCCCAGAGGGGCGGAGGTCTTGGGAGACCCAGTACTTC.

This clonotype was seen ten or more times. The rearrangement links TRBV20-1 to TRBJ2-3, with D unclear. The CDR3 covers 10 residues. CDR1 is DFQATT, CDR2 SNEGSKA, per germline (reference sequence). The CDR3 sequence is CSPRRDTQYF. The CDR3 DNA sequence: TGCAGCCCTCGTCGAGATACGCAGTATTTT.

This clonotype was observed at least ten times. The rearrangement links TRBV6-1 to TRBJ2-1, with D tentatively TRBD2 (6 bases). The length of the CDR3 is 13 residues. The V end lost 6 bases, the J end lost 6 bases, and 12 bases lay between the germline ends. Per germline, CDR1 MNHNS and CDR2 SASEGT. The CDR3 loop is CASRSGYLNEQFF. The CDR3 nucleotides are TGTGCCAGCAGAAGCGGGTACCTCAATGAGCAGTTCTTC.

The J gene is TRBJ2-4, the V gene TRBV20-1; tentative D call: TRBD1 (7 bases). CDR3 length: 16 residues. Trimming pared 3 bases from V and 9 bases from J, leaving 24 bases between. Germline-derived CDR1 and CDR2 are DFQATT and SNEGSKA (reference sequence). The chain's CDR3 is CSASPRTGGELSIQYF. Written as DNA, the CDR3 is TGCAGTGCTAGTCCCCGGACAGGAGGGGAGTTGAGCATTCAGTACTTC.

This clonotype turned up a few times. This chain uses TRBV7-2 with TRBJ1-2, with D tentatively TRBD1 (6 bases). The germline gives CDR1 SGHTA, CDR2 FQGNSA. Trimming left V 4 bases short and J 7 bases short, with 16 bases between. The CDR3 has 14 residues. The CDR3 DNA is TGTGCCAGCAGCTCTGCCGGGGAAGGGGGTGGCTACACCTTC. Translated, it gives CASSSAGEGGGYTF.

This clonotype came up a few times. The rearrangement joins TRBV28 to TRBJ2-7, with 7 bases matching TRBD1. This CDR3 is built from 14 residues. V shed 4 bases and J 4 bases; nucleotides not matched to a gene: 7. Germline V lookup: CDR1 MDHEN, CDR2 SYDVKM. The CDR3 protein is CASSSPQGEYEQYF. CDR3 DNA: TGTGCCAGCAGTTCACCTCAGGGGGAATACGAGCAGTACTTC. Filled out from reference TRBV28 and TRBJ2-7, the complete variable domain reads DVKVTQSSRYLVKRTGEKVFLECVQDMDHENMFWYRQDPGLGLRLIYFSYDVKMKEKGDIPEGYSVSREKKERFSLILESASTNQTSMYLCASSSPQGEYEQYFGPGTRLTVT.